This TCR beta chain was recorded in a study of post-analysis software for immune sequencing data. CDR1 and CDR2 from the germline V gene are SQVTM and ANQGSEA. This CDR3 spans 13 amino acids. The V and J ends lost 4 bases and 6 bases, in that order; junction bases with no gene match: 4. Points from the study as a whole: Four to six TRBV segments were significantly more frequent in patients than in controls. TRBV5-6, TRBV5-1 and TRBV20-1 were among these segments.

Every TCR beta cDNA library bore unique molecular identifiers. From the PCR reads, TCRdb called clonotypes with MiXCR, one entry per CDR3 protein. The sample gives 700,000 to 800,000 distinct CDR3 sequences, about 27% of which show up once; roughly 0.54% is in the top ten. Comment on this clonotype: Its matching antigen is unknown.

The TCR sequence derives from a girl aged 10 to 17 with multiple sclerosis. Specimen: blood. The chain couples TRBV29-1 to TRBJ2-2; TRBD2 agrees at 8 bases. The DNA of the CDR3 is TGCAGCGTTGGGGGACTAGTGGCCGGGGAGCTGTTTTTT. It translates to CSVGGLVAGELFF.